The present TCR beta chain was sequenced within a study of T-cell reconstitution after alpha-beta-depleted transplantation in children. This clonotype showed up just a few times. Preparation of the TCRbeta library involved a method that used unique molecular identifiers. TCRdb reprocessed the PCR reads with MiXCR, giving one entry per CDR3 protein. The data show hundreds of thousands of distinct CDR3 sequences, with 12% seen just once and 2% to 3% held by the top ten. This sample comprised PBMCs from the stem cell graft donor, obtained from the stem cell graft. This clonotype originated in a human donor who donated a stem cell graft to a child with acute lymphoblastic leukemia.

The CDR3 DNA reads as TGTGCCAGCAGTTTAGGGTTGGAGGACCCCTTCTCTGGGGCCAACGTCCTGACTTTC. This translates into CASSLGLEDPFSGANVLTF. V and J are TRBV27 and TRBJ2-6; D might be TRBD2 (5 bases). V was shortened by 2 bases and J by 0 bases, with 17 bases between the two germline ends. CDR3 length: 19 amino acids. Germline lookup yields CDR1 MNHEY and CDR2 SMNVEV (reference sequence).